These 9 T cell receptor beta chains were all obtained from the same sample, sequenced in a study of radiotherapy plus CTLA-4 blockade in lung cancer. TCRdb's table, derived via immunoSEQ multiplex PCR, lists solely in-frame clones and lacks some. The table has tens of thousands of clones, 80% to 90% seen once; the top ten hold roughly a quarter. Sequencing was performed on peripheral blood, taken from a patient treated with radiotherapy plus ipilimumab. Receptor source: a human donor with non-small cell lung cancer whose response to radiotherapy plus ipilimumab could not be evaluated.

This clone has just one count. The chain is built from TRBV28 and TRBJ1-2, with D uncertain. V lost 7 bases, J lost 8 bases, and 23 bases lay in between. CDR1 and CDR2 from the germline V gene are MDHEN and SYDVKM. CDR3 length: 15 residues. CDR3 DNA: TGTGCCAGCACCCCTCCAAGAGACACGGCAGGAGGCTACACCTTC. Translated: CASTPPRDTAGGYTF.

V and J are TRBV5-1 and TRBJ1-1, with TRBD1 as a possible D gene (5 bases). The CDR3 spans 13 residues. The germline V gene encodes CDR1 SGHRS and CDR2 YFSETQ. Trimming removed 5 bases at V and 1 base at J, with 9 bases between. CDR3 coding DNA: TGCGCCAGCAGTGGGGGGGGGAACACTGAAGCTTTCTTT. Its translation: CASSGGGNTEAFF. Full variable domain (missing parts from reference TRBV5-1 and TRBJ1-1): KAGVTQTPRYLIKTRGQQVTLSCSPISGHRSVSWYQQTPGQGLQFLFEYFSETQRNKGNFPGRFSGRQFSNSRSEMNVSTLELGDSALYLCASSGGGNTEAFFGQGTRLTVV.

V gene TRBV28 combines with J gene TRBJ1-1, with a weak D call TRBD1 (6 bases). Trimming removed 6 bases from V and 7 bases from J, with 18 bases in between. This CDR3 region has 14 residues. Germline lookup yields CDR1 MDHEN and CDR2 SYDVKM. The CDR3 bases are TGTGCCAGCAGGCTTTCGGGGGGGGCGGATGAAGCTTTCTTT. This encodes CASRLSGGADEAFF.

The rearrangement uses TRBV11-2 and TRBJ1-1; TRBD1 matches at 9 bases. Germline V gene data show CDR1 as SGHAT and CDR2 as FQNNGV. V was clipped by 5 bases and J by 5 bases; unmatched bases: 3. This CDR3 spans 13 amino acids. The CDR3 here is CASSATGGTEAFF. The DNA for the CDR3 is TGTGCCAGCAGCGCGACAGGGGGGACTGAAGCTTTCTTT.

The chain employs TRBV19 and TRBJ2-7; possibly TRBD1 for D (6 bases). V gave up 5 bases and J gave up 4 bases, with 24 bases separating them. This CDR3 comprises 17 residues. Germline CDR1 is LNHDA and CDR2 is SQIVND (reference sequence). CDR3 residues: CASSFKPTGQGPYEQYF. The CDR3 nucleotides read TGTGCCAGTAGTTTTAAACCGACGGGACAAGGCCCTTACGAGCAGTACTTC. Looking up the rest from reference TRBV19 and TRBJ2-7 gives the full variable domain: DGGITQSPKYLFRKEGQNVTLSCEQNLNHDAMYWYRQDPGQGLRLIYYSQIVNDFQKGDIAEGYSVSREKKESFPLTVTSAQKNPTAFYLCASSFKPTGQGPYEQYFGPGTRLTVT.

The chain couples TRBV5-4 to TRBJ2-2; TRBD1 matches 9 bases. Germline assignment: CDR1 SGHNT and CDR2 YYREEE (reference sequence). This CDR3 is 15 amino acids long. Trimming at V came to 4 bases and at J to 7 bases, leaving 8 bases not matched to a gene. The CDR3 is CASSAQQGAGGELFF. The CDR3 DNA reads TGTGCCAGCAGCGCGCAACAGGGGGCGGGCGGGGAGCTGTTTTTT.

The chain joins TRBV4-2 to TRBJ2-5; the match to TRBD2 covers 9 bases. Germline assignment: CDR1 LGHNA and CDR2 YNFKEQ. V gave up 1 base and J gave up 3 bases; unmatched junction bases: 3. CDR3 length: 15 amino acids. The CDR3 protein is CASSQGVAGEETQYF. Here the CDR3 DNA reads TGTGCCAGCAGCCAAGGAGTAGCGGGGGAAGAGACCCAGTACTTC.

This chain uses TRBV28 with TRBJ2-1; 7 bases are shared with TRBD1. The CDR3 sequence is 14 residues long. Germline-derived CDR1 and CDR2 are MDHEN and SYDVKM. J lost 6 bases, V lost 6 bases, and 8 bases had no gene match. The CDR3, as DNA: TGTGCCAGCAGAAGAGGGGGACAGCTCAATGAGCAGTTCTTC. Its translation: CASRRGGQLNEQFF.

The V and J genes are TRBV4-3 and TRBJ2-1; 7 positions agree with TRBD1. The germline gives CDR1 LGHNA, CDR2 YSLEER. J lost 4 bases, V lost 2 bases, and 8 bases had no gene match. The CDR3 is 16 amino acids. The CDR3 DNA reads as TGCGCCAGCAGCCAACTACGGACAGGAGGATACAATGAGCAGTTCTTC. It yields the protein CASSQLRTGGYNEQFF.